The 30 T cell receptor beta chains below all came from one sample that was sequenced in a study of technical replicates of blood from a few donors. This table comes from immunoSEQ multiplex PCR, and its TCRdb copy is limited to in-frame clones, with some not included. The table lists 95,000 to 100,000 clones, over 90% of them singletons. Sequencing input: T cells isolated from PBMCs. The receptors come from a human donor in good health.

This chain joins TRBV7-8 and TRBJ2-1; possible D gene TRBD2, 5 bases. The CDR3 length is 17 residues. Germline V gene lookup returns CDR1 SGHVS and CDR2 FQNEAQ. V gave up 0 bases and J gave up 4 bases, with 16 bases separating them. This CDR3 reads CASSLAFLGGGYNEQFF. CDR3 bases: TGTGCCAGCAGCTTAGCTTTTCTAGGTGGCGGGTACAATGAGCAGTTCTTC.

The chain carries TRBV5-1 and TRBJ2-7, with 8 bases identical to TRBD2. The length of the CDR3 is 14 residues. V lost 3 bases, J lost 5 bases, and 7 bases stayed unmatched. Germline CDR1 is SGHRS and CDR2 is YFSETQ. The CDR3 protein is CASSSQRGWDEQYF. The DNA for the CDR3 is TGCGCCAGCAGCTCCCAGCGGGGGTGGGACGAGCAGTACTTC.

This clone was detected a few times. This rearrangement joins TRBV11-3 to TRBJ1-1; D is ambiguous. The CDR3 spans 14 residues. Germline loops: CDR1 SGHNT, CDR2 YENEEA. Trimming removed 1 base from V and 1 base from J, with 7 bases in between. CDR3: CASSLVRENTEAFF. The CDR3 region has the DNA TGTGCCAGCAGCTTAGTTCGGGAGAACACTGAAGCTTTCTTT.

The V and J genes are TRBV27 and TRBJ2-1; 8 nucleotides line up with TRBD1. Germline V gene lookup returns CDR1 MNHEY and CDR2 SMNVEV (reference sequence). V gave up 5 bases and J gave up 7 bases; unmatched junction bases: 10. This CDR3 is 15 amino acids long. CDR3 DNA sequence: TGTGCCAGCAGTCAACCGGGACAGGCTCTGAATGAGCAGTTCTTC. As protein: CASSQPGQALNEQFF.

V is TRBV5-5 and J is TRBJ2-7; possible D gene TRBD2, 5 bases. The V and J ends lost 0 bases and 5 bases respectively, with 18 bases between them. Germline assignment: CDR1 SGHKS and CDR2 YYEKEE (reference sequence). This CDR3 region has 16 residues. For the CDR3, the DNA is TGTGCCAGCAGCTTGGAACGGCTAGCTCTCCCGGACGAGCAGTACTTC. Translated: CASSLERLALPDEQYF.

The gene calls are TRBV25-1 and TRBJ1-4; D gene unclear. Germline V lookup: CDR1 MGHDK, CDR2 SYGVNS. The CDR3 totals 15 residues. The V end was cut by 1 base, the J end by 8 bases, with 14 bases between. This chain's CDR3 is CASSEWSDFGEKLFF. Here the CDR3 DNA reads TGTGCCAGCAGTGAATGGTCGGACTTTGGCGAAAAACTGTTTTTT.

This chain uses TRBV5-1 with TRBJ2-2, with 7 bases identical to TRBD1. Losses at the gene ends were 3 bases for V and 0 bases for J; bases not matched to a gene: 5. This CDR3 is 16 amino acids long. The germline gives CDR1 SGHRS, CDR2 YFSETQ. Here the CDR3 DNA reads TGCGCCAGCAGCTCCTTGACAGGGACGAACACCGGGGAGCTGTTTTTT. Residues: CASSSLTGTNTGELFF.

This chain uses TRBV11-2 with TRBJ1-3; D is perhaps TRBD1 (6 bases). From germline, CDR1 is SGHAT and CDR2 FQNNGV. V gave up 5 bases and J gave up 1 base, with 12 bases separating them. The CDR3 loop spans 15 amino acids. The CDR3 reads CASSPRGQSGNTIYF. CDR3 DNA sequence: TGTGCCAGCAGCCCCAGGGGTCAGTCTGGAAACACCATATATTTT.

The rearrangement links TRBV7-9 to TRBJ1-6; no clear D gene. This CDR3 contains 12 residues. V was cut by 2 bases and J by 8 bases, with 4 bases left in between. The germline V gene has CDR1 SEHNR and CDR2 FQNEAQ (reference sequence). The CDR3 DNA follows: TGTGCCAGCAGCTTATTCGATTCACCCCTCCACTTT. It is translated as CASSLFDSPLHF.

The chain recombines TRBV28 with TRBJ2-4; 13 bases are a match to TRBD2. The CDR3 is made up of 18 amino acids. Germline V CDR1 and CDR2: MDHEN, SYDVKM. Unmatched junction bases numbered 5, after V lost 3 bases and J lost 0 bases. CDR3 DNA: TGTGCCAGCAGTTTGGGGACTAGCGGGGTTCTAGCCAAAAACATTCAGTACTTC. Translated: CASSLGTSGVLAKNIQYF.

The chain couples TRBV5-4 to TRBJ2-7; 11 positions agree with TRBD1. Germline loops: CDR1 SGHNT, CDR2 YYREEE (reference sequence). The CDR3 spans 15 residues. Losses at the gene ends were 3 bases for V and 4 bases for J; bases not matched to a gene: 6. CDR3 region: CASSSGQGVSYEQYF. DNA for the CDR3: TGTGCCAGCAGCTCGGGACAGGGGGTATCTTACGAGCAGTACTTC.

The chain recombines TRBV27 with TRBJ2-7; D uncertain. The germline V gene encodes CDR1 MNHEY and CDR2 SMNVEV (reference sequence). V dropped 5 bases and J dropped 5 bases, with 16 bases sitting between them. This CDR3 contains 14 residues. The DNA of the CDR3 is TGTGCCAGCAGTCCACTCGCCGGTGAGAACGAGCAGTACTTC. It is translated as CASSPLAGENEQYF.

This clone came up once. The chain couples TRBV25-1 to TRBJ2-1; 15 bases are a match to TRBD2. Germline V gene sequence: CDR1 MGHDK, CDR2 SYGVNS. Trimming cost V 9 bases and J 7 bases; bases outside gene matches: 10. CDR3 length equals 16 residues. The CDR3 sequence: CASGLAGGLLRNEQFF. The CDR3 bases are TGTGCCAGTGGACTAGCGGGGGGGCTTCTTAGGAATGAGCAGTTCTTC.

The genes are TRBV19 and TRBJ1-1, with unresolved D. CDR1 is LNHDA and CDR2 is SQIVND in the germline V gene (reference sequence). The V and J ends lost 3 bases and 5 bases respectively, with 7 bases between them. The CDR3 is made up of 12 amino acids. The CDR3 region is CASSMSPTEAFF. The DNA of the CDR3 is TGTGCCAGTAGTATGAGCCCGACTGAAGCTTTCTTT.

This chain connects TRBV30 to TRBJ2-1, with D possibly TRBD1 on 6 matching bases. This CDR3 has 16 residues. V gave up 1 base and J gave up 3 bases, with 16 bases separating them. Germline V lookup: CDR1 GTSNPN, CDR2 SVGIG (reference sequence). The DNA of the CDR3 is TGTGCCTGGAGTGCGCTGGACAGTACAGGCTACAATGAGCAGTTCTTC. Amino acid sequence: CAWSALDSTGYNEQFF.

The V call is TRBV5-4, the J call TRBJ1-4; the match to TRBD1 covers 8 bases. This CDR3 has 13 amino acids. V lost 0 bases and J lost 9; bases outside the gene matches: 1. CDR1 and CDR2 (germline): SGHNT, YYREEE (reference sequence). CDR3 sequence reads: CASSLGDRKKLFF. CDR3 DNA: TGTGCCAGCAGCTTGGGGGACAGGAAAAAACTGTTTTTT.

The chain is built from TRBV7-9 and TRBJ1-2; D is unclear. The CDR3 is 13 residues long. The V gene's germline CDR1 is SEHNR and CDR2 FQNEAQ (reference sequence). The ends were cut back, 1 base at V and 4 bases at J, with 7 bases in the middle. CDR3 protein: CASSLETIYGYTF. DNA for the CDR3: TGTGCCAGCAGCTTAGAAACAATCTATGGCTACACCTTC.

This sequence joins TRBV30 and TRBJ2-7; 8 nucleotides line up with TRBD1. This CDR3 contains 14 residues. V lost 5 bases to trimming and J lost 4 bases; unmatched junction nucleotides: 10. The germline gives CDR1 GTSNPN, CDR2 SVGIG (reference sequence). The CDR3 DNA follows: TGTGCCTGGGGAACCGGGACAGGTCTTTACGAGCAGTACTTC. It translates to CAWGTGTGLYEQYF.

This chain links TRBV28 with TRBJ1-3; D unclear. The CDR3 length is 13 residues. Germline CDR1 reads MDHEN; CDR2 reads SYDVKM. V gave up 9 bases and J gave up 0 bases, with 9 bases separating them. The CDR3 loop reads CASKFSSGNTIYF. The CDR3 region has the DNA TGTGCCAGTAAGTTCAGCTCTGGAAACACCATATATTTT.

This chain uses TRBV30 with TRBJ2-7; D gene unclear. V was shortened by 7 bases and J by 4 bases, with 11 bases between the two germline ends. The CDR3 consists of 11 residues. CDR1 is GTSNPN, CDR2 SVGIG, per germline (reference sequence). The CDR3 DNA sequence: TGTGCCTCCGGAGCCCCTTACGAGCAGTACTTC. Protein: CASGAPYEQYF.

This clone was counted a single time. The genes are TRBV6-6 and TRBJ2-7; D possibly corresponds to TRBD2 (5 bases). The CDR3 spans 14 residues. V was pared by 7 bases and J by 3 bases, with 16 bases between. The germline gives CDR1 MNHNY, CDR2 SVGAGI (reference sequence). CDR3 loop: CASTEGPSYYEQYF. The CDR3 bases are TGTGCCAGCACTGAGGGTCCTTCTTACTACGAGCAGTACTTC.

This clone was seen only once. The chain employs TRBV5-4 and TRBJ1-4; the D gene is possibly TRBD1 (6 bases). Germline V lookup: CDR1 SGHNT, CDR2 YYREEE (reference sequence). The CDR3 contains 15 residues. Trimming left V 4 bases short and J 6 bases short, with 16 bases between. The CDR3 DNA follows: TGTGCCAGCAGCCGTAGTCAGGGGAGGGATGAAAAACTGTTTTTT. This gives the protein CASSRSQGRDEKLFF.

CDR3 loop: CASSEAGYGYTF. The CDR3 DNA reads TGTGCCAGCAGTGAGGCGGGGTATGGCTACACCTTC. The V and J genes are TRBV2 and TRBJ1-2, with no clear D. This CDR3 spans 12 amino acids. The V end was cut by 3 bases, the J end by 5 bases, with 7 bases between. Germline values: CDR1 SNHLY, CDR2 FYNNEI.

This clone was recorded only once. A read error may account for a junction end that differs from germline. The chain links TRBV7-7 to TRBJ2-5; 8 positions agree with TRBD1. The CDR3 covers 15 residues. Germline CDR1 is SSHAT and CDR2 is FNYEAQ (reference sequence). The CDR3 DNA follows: TGTGCTAGCAAGGACGGGACAGGCAGGCAAGAGACCCAGTACTTC. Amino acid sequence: CASKDGTGRQETQYF. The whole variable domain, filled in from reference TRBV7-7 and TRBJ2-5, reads GAGVSQSPRYKVTKRGQDVTLRCDPISSHATLYWYQQALGQGPEFLTYFNYEAQPDKSGLPSDRFSAERPEGSISTLTIQRTEQRDSAMYRCASKDGTGRQETQYFGPGTRLLVL.

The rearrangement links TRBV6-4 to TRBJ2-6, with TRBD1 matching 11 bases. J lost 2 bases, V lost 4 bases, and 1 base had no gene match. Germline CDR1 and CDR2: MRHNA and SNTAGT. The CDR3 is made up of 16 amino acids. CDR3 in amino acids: CASSGTGGAGANVLTF. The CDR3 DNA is TGTGCCAGCAGTGGGACAGGGGGCGCTGGGGCCAACGTCCTGACTTTC.

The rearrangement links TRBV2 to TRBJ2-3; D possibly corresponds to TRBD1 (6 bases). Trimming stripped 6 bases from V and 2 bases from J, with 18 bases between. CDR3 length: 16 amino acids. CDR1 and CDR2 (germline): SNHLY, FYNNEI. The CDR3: CASSQSTGPHTDTQYF. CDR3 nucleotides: TGTGCCAGCAGCCAGTCGACAGGTCCACACACAGATACGCAGTATTTT.

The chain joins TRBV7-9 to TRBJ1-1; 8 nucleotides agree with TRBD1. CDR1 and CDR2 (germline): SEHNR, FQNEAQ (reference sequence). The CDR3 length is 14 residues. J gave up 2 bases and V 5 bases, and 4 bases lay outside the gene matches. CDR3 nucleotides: TGTGCCAGCAGCCTTGGACAGGGAAACACTGAAGCTTTCTTT. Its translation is CASSLGQGNTEAFF.

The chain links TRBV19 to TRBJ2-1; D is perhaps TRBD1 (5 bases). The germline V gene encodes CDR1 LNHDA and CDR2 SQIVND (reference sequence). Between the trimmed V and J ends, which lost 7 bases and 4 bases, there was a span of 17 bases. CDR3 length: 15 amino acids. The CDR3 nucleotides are TGTGCCAGTACCCTGGGTGGGCAGGGTTACAATGAGCAGTTCTTC. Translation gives CASTLGGQGYNEQFF.

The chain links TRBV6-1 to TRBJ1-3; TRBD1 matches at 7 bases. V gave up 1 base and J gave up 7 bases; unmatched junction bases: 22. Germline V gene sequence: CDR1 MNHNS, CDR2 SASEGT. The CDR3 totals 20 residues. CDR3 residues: CASSEGAISGRQGPRNTIYF. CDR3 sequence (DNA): TGTGCCAGCAGTGAAGGGGCCATAAGCGGTAGACAGGGACCCAGGAACACCATATATTTT.

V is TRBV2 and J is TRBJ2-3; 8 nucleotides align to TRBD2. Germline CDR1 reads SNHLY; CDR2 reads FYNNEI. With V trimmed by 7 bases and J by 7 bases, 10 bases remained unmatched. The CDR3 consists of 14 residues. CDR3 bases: TGTGCCAGCAAGGGGACTAGGAGTGGAAATACGCAGTATTTT. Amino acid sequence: CASKGTRSGNTQYF.